The source of this T cell receptor beta chain is a study of lymphopenia after photon versus proton radiotherapy. The CDR3 runs 20 residues. Germline V gene data show CDR1 as KGHSH and CDR2 as LQKENI. With 2 bases clipped from V and 3 bases from J, the junction kept 20 bases outside the gene matches. The method was immunoSEQ multiplex PCR; TCRdb's version includes in-frame clones alone and lacks a portion of them. Of 65,000 to 85,000 clones in the sample, 85% to 95% were seen once. To note about this clone: The target antigen is unknown.

Study findings and constraints: Proton therapy kept repertoires fairly stable, unlike photons, which gained effector/memory cells. After lymphocyte nadir, photon-treated repertoires showed oligoclonal expansion, especially CD8+ Temra.

The sequencing used peripheral blood, collected from a patient treated with photon-based radiotherapy. This TCR was recovered from a woman in her thirties or forties with cholangiocarcinoma. The chain is built from TRBV18 and TRBJ1-2, with TRBD1 matching over 8 bases. CDR3 loop: CASSPKPIQGAFPPDYGYTF. CDR3 DNA: TGTGCCAGCTCACCAAAGCCAATCCAGGGGGCTTTCCCCCCTGACTATGGCTACACCTTC. Full variable domain (rest looked up from reference TRBV18 and TRBJ1-2): NAGVMQNPRHLVRRRGQEARLRCSPMKGHSHVYWYRQLPEEGLKFMVYLQKENIIDESGMPKERFSAEFPKEGPSILRIQQVVRGDSAAYFCASSPKPIQGAFPPDYGYTFGSGTRLTVV.